This TCR beta chain stems from a study of blood T cells in healthy people across ages. Germline lookup yields CDR1 MNHEY and CDR2 SMNVEV (reference sequence). There are 16 residues in the CDR3. A sample-barcoded 5' primer and a J-beta primer mix were used in a second PCR of roughly 6 to 11 cycles. Each cDNA molecule, via a template-switch adaptor with 12 random nucleotides, was tagged. Via MiXCR, TCRdb re-called the 5' RACE reads, giving one row per CDR3 protein. The data show roughly 800,000 distinct CDR3 sequences, 55% to 70% seen once. This receptor was taken from a man aged 25 to 45 in good health. The chain is built from TRBV27 and TRBJ2-5; D is possibly TRBD1 (5 bases). The better agreement between TRBJ2-7 and the DNA end casts doubt on the J call. Material: blood. CDR3 residues: CASSFIGSAGSHEQYF. The CDR3 nucleotides read TGTGCCAGCAGTTTTATCGGTTCTGCAGGGTCCCACGAGCAGTACTTC.